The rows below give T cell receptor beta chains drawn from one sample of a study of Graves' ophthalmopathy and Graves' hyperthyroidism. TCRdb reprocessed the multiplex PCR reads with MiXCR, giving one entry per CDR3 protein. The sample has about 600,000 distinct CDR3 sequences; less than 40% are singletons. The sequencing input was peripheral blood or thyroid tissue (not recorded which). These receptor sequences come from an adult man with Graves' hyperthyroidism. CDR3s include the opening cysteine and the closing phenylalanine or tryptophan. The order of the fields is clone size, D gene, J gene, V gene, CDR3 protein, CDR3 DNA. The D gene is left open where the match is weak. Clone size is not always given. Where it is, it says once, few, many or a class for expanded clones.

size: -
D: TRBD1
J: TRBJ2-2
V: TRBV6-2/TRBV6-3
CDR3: CASSRLVQGVIGELFF
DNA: TGTGCCAGCAGTAGATTAGTCCAGGGGGTCATCGGGGAGCTGTTTTTT

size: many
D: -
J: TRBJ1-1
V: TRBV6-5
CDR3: CASSSPGRHMNTEAFF
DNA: TGTGCCAGCAGTTCCCCGGGACGGCACATGAACACTGAAGCTTTCTTT

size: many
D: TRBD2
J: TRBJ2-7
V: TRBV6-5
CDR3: CASRGLAPSYEQYF
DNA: TGTGCCAGCAGAGGACTAGCGCCTTCCTACGAGCAGTACTTC

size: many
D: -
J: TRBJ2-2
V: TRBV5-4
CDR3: CASSLETFRGSELFF
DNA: TGTGCCAGCAGCTTGGAAACTTTCAGGGGATCTGAGCTGTTTTTT

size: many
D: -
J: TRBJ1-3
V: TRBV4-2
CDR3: CASSQVVVPGNTIYF
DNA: TGTGCCAGCAGCCAAGTAGTCGTACCTGGAAACACCATATATTTT

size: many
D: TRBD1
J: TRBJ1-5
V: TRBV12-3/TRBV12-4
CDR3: CASSPTGGRNQPQHF
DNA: TGTGCCAGCAGCCCAACAGGGGGACGGAATCAGCCCCAGCATTTT

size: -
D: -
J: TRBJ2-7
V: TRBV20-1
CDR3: CSAILSSTHEQYF
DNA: TGCAGTGCTATATTAAGCAGTACCCACGAGCAGTACTTC

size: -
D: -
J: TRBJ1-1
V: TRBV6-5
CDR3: CASSYSKSLWKNTEAFF
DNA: TGTGCCAGCAGTTACTCGAAATCGCTCTGGAAGAACACTGAAGCTTTCTTT

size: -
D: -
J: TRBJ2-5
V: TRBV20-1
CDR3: CSASEAAPQETQYF
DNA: TGCAGTGCTAGTGAAGCGGCTCCACAAGAGACCCAGTACTTC

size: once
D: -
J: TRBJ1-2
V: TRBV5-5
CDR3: CASSLGAQDYGYTF
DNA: TGTGCCAGCAGCCTGGGGGCGCAGGACTATGGCTACACCTTC

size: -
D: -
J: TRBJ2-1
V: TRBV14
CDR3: CASSHGSYNEQFF
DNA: TGTGCCAGCAGCCACGGTTCGTACAATGAGCAGTTCTTC

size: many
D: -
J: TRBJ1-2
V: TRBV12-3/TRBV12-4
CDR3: CASSRPGEEGYTF
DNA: TGTGCCAGCAGTCGTCCAGGGGAGGAAGGCTACACCTTC

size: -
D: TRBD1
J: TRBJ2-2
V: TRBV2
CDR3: CASGPDRGLILNTGELFF
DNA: TGTGCCAGCGGACCCGACAGGGGCCTAATCCTGAACACCGGGGAGCTGTTTTTT

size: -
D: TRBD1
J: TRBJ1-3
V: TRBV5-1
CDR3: CASSSDRGTGSTIYF
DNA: TGTGCCAGCAGCTCCGACAGGGGGACAGGAAGCACCATATATTTT

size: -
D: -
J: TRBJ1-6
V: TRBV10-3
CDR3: CAISTIPSHYNSPLHF
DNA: TGTGCCATCAGTACCATCCCCAGCCACTATAATTCACCCCTCCACTTT

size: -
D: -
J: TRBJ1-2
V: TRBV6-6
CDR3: CASSFSRTDGYTF
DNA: TGTGCCAGCAGCTTCTCGCGGACGGATGGCTACACCTTC

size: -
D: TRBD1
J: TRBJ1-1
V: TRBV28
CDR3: CASRGQGFRDTEAFF
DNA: TGTGCCAGCAGAGGACAGGGTTTTAGGGACACTGAAGCTTTCTTT

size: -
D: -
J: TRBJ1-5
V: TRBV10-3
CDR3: CAINTGTSGNTNQPQHF
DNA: TGTGCCATCAATACCGGGACCTCTGGAAACACCAATCAGCCCCAGCATTTT

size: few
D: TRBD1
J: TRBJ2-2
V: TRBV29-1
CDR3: CSFRTGGTGELFF
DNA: TGCAGCTTCCGGACAGGGGGGACCGGGGAGCTGTTTTTT

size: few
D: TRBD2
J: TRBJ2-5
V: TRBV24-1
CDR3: CATSDFSGSFVETQYF
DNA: TGTGCCACCAGTGATTTTAGCGGGAGTTTTGTAGAGACCCAGTACTTC

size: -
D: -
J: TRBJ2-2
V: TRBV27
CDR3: CASSLFPSVNTGELFF
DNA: TGTGCCAGCAGTTTATTCCCTAGCGTGAACACCGGGGAGCTGTTTTTT

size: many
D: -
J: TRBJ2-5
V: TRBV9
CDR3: CASSEGGREQETQYF
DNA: TGTGCCAGCAGCGAGGGCGGTCGGGAGCAAGAGACCCAGTACTTC

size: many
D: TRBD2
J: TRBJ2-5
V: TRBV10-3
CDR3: CAISESWRGAQETQYF
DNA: TGTGCCATCAGTGAGTCATGGCGGGGGGCACAAGAGACCCAGTACTTC

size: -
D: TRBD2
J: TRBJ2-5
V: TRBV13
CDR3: CASFGLEGGSQETQYF
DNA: TGTGCCAGCTTTGGACTAGAGGGAGGGAGCCAAGAGACCCAGTACTTC

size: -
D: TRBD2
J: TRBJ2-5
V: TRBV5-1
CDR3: CASSLTAGLAGRVETQYF
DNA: TGCGCCAGCAGCTTGACGGCGGGACTAGCGGGGAGGGTGGAGACCCAGTACTTC

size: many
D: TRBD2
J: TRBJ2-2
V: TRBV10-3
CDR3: CATKGLAETGELFF
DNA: TGTGCCACCAAGGGACTAGCTGAGACCGGGGAGCTGTTTTTT

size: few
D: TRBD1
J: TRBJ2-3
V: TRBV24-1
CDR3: CATSDSTGGTDTQYF
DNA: TGTGCCACCAGTGATTCAACAGGGGGCACAGATACGCAGTATTTT

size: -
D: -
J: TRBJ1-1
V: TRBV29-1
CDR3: CSVEEGSTEAFF
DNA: TGCAGCGTTGAAGAGGGGAGCACTGAAGCTTTCTTT

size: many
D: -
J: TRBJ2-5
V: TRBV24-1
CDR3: CATSEVAGLGETQYF
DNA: TGTGCCACCAGTGAAGTCGCGGGGCTCGGGGAGACCCAGTACTTC

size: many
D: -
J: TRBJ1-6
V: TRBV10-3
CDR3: CAIGGANSPLHF
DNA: TGTGCCATCGGGGGGGCGAATTCACCCCTCCACTTT

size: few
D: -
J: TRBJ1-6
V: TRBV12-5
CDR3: CASGPGGPGNSPLHF
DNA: TGTGCTAGTGGTCCCGGGGGGCCGGGTAATTCACCCCTCCACTTT

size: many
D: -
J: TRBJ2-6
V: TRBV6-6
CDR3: CASSEGRLSGANVLTF
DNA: TGTGCCAGCAGTGAAGGAAGGCTTTCTGGGGCCAACGTCCTGACTTTC

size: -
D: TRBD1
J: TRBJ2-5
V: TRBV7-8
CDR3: CASNLPGQVYQETQYF
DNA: TGTGCCAGCAACCTCCCGGGACAGGTGTACCAAGAGACCCAGTACTTC

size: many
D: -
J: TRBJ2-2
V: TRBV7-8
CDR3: CASSLVGSGNTGELFF
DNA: TGTGCCAGCAGCTTAGTAGGTAGCGGGAACACCGGGGAGCTGTTTTTT

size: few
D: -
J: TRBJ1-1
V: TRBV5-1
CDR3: CASSLMRISEAFF
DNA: TGCGCCAGCAGCTTGATGAGGATATCTGAAGCTTTCTTT

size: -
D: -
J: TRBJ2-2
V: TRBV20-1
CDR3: CSASLRGELFF
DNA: TGCAGTGCCTCCCTCCGCGGGGAGCTGTTTTTT

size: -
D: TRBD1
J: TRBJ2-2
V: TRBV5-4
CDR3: CASSLQGAMTGELFF
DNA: TGTGCCAGCAGCTTACAGGGGGCAATGACCGGGGAGCTGTTTTTT

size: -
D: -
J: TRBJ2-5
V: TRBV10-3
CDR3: CATYPGRAQETQYF
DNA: TGTGCCACCTATCCGGGGCGGGCCCAAGAGACCCAGTACTTC

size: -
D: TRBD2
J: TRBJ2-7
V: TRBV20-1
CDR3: CSARGLAGRVRDEQYF
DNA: TGCAGTGCTAGAGGACTAGCGGGAAGAGTTCGGGACGAGCAGTACTTC

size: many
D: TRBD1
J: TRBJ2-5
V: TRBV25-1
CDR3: CASSDTGGPETQYF
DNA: TGTGCCAGCAGTGACACAGGGGGCCCAGAGACCCAGTACTTC

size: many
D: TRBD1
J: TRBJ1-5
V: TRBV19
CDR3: CASSGMGTGIQPQHF
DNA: TGTGCCAGTAGTGGGATGGGGACAGGGATTCAGCCCCAGCATTTT

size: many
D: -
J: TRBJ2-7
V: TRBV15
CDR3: CATSRDFQYEQYF
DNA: TGTGCCACCAGCCGGGACTTCCAATACGAGCAGTACTTC

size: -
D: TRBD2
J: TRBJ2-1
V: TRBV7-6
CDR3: CASSFGLVDRDEQFF
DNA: TGTGCCAGCAGCTTCGGACTAGTAGATCGGGATGAGCAGTTCTTC

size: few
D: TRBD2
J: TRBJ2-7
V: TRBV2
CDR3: CASSDLAGVEQYF
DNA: TGTGCCAGCAGTGACCTAGCGGGGGTCGAGCAGTACTTC

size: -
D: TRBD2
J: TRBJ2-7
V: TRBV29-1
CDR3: CSVETGGSYEQYF
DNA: TGCAGCGTTGAGACGGGGGGTTCCTACGAGCAGTACTTC

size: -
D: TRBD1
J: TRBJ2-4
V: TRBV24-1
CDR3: CATGRTGVVLAKNIQYF
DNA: TGTGCCACCGGACGGACAGGGGTCGTGCTAGCCAAAAACATTCAGTACTTC

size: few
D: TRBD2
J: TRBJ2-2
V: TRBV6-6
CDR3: CASSYERGNTGELFF
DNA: TGTGCCAGCAGTTACGAGCGGGGGAACACCGGGGAGCTGTTTTTT

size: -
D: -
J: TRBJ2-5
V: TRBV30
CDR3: CAWTPRDRPHVQETQYF
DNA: TGTGCCTGGACTCCCCGAGACAGGCCGCACGTCCAAGAGACCCAGTACTTC

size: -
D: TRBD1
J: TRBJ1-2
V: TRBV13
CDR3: CASSPRMGRGLGYTF
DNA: TGTGCCAGCAGCCCGCGAATGGGCAGGGGGCTCGGCTACACCTTC

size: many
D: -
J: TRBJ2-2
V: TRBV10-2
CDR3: CASSLVGSTGELFF
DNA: TGCGCCAGCAGCTTAGTCGGGAGCACCGGGGAGCTGTTTTTT

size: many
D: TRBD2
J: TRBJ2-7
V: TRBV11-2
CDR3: CASSIAPGLGYEQYF
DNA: TGTGCCAGCAGCATTGCTCCGGGACTAGGCTACGAGCAGTACTTC

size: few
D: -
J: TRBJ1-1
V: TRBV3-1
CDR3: CASSLTPGLNTEAFF
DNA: TGTGCCAGCAGCCTTACTCCGGGTCTGAACACTGAAGCTTTCTTT

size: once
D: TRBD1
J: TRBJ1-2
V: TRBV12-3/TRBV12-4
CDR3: CASSEEGDRGLNYGYTF
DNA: TGTGCCAGCAGTGAAGAGGGTGACAGGGGGCTTAACTATGGCTACACCTTC

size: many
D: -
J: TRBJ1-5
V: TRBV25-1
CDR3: CASSVNSNQPQHF
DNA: TGTGCCAGCAGTGTGAATAGCAATCAGCCCCAGCATTTT

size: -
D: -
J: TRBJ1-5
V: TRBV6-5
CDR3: CASSYGGGAEPQHF
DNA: TGTGCCAGCAGTTACGGCGGGGGCGCGGAGCCCCAGCATTTT

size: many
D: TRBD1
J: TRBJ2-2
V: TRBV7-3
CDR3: CASSPGTGDTGELFF
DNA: TGTGCCAGCAGCCCCGGGACAGGGGACACCGGGGAGCTGTTTTTT

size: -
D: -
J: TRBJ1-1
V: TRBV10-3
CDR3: CASSEGAGRTVGAEAFF
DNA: TGTGCCAGCAGTGAAGGAGCTGGCAGGACGGTAGGGGCTGAAGCTTTCTTT

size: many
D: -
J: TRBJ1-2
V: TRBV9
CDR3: CASSVEVAGGRGYGYTF
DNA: TGTGCCAGCAGCGTAGAAGTCGCGGGAGGTAGGGGGTATGGCTACACCTTC

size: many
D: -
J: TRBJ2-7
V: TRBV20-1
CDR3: CSVGKQDVNEQYF
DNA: TGCAGTGTTGGAAAACAGGATGTGAACGAGCAGTACTTC